The present entry profiles one TCR beta chain with its context. Its antigen is unknown. PCR primers comprised 60 Vbeta and 13 Jbeta primers. Repertoires were generated with immunoSEQ multiplex PCR, while TCRdb's copy carries only in-frame clones and drops some. The top ten clones hold 7.5% to 10% of a sample with 110,000 or so clones, roughly 80% of them seen once. The sample belongs to a study of cytomegalovirus exposure and HLA in healthy donors. Overall study findings and caveats: A missense variant in DCLRE1C was later tied to TCR beta V- and J-gene trimming. With further analysis later on, most CMV-associated TCR beta chains appeared HLA-restricted. Associated with cytomegalovirus, according to the listing, were 150 to 200 TCR beta chains. Most TCRs appeared rarely, but some public TCRs recurred in many donors.

This CDR3 spans 16 amino acids. Trimming pared 3 bases from V and 0 bases from J, leaving 15 bases between. In germline, CDR1 is SGHDT, CDR2 YYEEEE. Sequences were obtained from PBMCs. This TCR was sampled from a woman aged 40 to 55 in good health and CMV-seropositive. The chain uses TRBV5-6 and TRBJ1-2, with a tentative D call TRBD1 (5 bases). The CDR3 is CASSYLPGTANYGYTF. CDR3 sequence (DNA): TGTGCCAGCAGCTACCTTCCCGGGACTGCTAACTATGGCTACACCTTC.